This entry is about one T cell receptor (beta chain). The target antigen is unknown. The data originate from a study of OX40 agonist ivuxolimab in advanced cancers. As for the study in general: The patients received ivuxolimab by intravenous route every 2 weeks at 0.01 to 10 mg/kg. Prior anti-PD-1, anti-PD-L1 or anti-CTLA-4 therapy did not bar entry, and approximately 43% had some. Study observations and caveats: At 0.1 to 3.0 mg/kg, CD4+ and CD8+ blood T cells expanded clonally by week 6. The study did not work out the antigen specificity of the expanded peripheral T cells.

CDR3 length: 16 residues. CDR1 is SGHDT and CDR2 is YYEEEE in the germline V gene. V was cut by 0 bases and J by 1 base, with 14 bases left in between. Assay: immunoSEQ multiplex PCR; the TCRdb copy retains only in-frame clones and omits some. The sample carries some 87,000 clones, about 90% recorded once. The chain couples TRBV5-6 to TRBJ2-7; maybe TRBD1 (5 bases). This specimen consisted of CD4+ or CD8+ T cells sorted from blood, obtained in a trial of the OX40 agonist ivuxolimab. The TCR comes from an adult with an advanced solid tumor such as melanoma, head and neck, liver or kidney cancer. The CDR3 DNA sequence: TGTGCCAGCAGCTTGGGGTTCCAGGGCTGGTCCTACGAGCAGTACTTC. It yields the protein CASSLGFQGWSYEQYF.